This T cell receptor (beta chain) originates from a study of blood T cell repertoires in COVID-19. TCRdb keeps only in-frame clones here, not all; method: immunoSEQ multiplex PCR. The sample carries about 300,000 clones, approximately 88% recorded once. CDR1 LNHDA and CDR2 SQIVND come from the germline V gene (reference sequence). J gave up 0 bases and V 7 bases, and 6 bases lay outside the gene matches. The CDR3 covers 15 residues. V usage is TRBV19 and J usage is TRBJ1-5, with TRBD1 identical over 7 bases. Input material: peripheral blood. The receptor was derived from a woman between 25 and 40 years old who had recovered from COVID-19. CDR3 in amino acids: CASMTGPYSNQPQHF. The CDR3 nucleotides read TGTGCCAGTATGACAGGGCCCTATAGCAATCAGCCCCAGCATTTT.